A single T cell receptor (beta chain) is shown here with its context. Its antigen remains unidentified. PCR was performed using 60 Vbeta and 13 Jbeta primers. The repertoire was sequenced with immunoSEQ multiplex PCR; TCRdb's copy has only in-frame clones and lacks some. The top ten clones hold around 5% of a sample with approximately 85,000 clones, roughly 60% of them seen once. These data are taken from a study of cytomegalovirus exposure and HLA in healthy donors. Findings of the study overall: With later analysis, a missense DCLRE1C variant became linked to TCR beta V- and J-gene trimming. TCR beta V segments were, for the most part, productive about 87% or about 30% of the time in an earlier analysis. Some TCR beta chains (roughly 150 of them) were listed as cytomegalovirus-associated. A later analysis found most CMV-associated TCR beta chains apparently HLA-restricted.

From germline, CDR1 is LNHDA and CDR2 SQIVND (reference sequence). The V gene lost 4 bases and the J gene lost 0 bases, with 8 bases spanning the gap. CDR3 size: 14 residues. This rearrangement joins TRBV19 to TRBJ2-3; D is perhaps TRBD1 (5 bases). The clonotype comes from a woman in her twenties or thirties in good health and CMV-seropositive. The sequenced sample was PBMCs. The CDR3 is CASSRSGSTDTQYF. In nucleotides, the CDR3 is TGTGCCAGTAGTAGGTCAGGGAGCACAGATACGCAGTATTTT.